The clone carrying this T cell receptor beta chain was seen only a few times. The antigen is unknown. The data derive from a study of cytomegalovirus exposure and HLA in healthy donors. Study findings and constraints: The study recorded more than 150 TCR beta chains that were cytomegalovirus-associated.

There are 11 residues in the CDR3. Germline CDR1 is ENHRY and CDR2 is SYGVKD. Trimming left V 7 bases short and J 4 bases short, with 8 bases between. Amplification used 60 Vbeta primers and 13 Jbeta primers. TCRdb's copy holds only in-frame clones and misses some; the assay was immunoSEQ multiplex PCR. The repertoire consists of 300,000 or so clones, with 70% to 90% occurring once and the leading ten covering roughly 2%. V gene TRBV10-3 combines with J gene TRBJ2-7; D is unresolved. The clonotype comes from a woman between 35 and 50 years old in good health and CMV-seropositive. The sample taken for sequencing was PBMCs. In nucleotides, the CDR3 is TGTGCCATCATGACGGAGTACGAGCAGTACTTC. Translating gives CAIMTEYEQYF.